What follows are 14 T cell receptor beta chains derived from one specimen sequenced in a study of CD8 T cells in Susac syndrome. Random hexamers were used to reverse transcribe about 0.45 to 1 ug of RNA. TCRdb independently ran MiXCR on the immunoSEQ multiplex PCR reads; one entry per CDR3 protein. Of about 200,000 distinct CDR3 sequences in the sample, 95% are singletons; the top ten hold less than 0.11%. The source material was CD4+ T cells from PBMCs. The receptors here all came from a human donor in good health.

The chain uses TRBV20-1 and TRBJ1-2; TRBD1 matches at 8 bases. Trimming at V came to 8 bases and at J to 4 bases, leaving 9 bases not matched to a gene. The CDR3 is made up of 13 amino acids. CDR1 and CDR2 (germline): DFQATT, SNEGSKA (reference sequence). CDR3 DNA sequence: TGCAGTCCACTGGCAGGGGGCGGCTATGGCTACACCTTC. The encoded protein is CSPLAGGGYGYTF.

This clonotype was detected only once. The chain combines TRBV29-1 with TRBJ1-1; D remains ambiguous. Germline V CDR1 and CDR2: SQVTM, ANQGSEA. The CDR3 sequence is 11 residues long. Trimming removed 7 bases at V and 6 bases at J, with 12 bases between. The CDR3 sequence is CSAGPSPEAFF. The CDR3 DNA is TGCAGCGCTGGACCTTCTCCTGAAGCTTTCTTT.

This chain links TRBV12-3 or TRBV12-4 with TRBJ1-1; no clear D. Deletions cut 5 bases from V and 11 bases from J, with 12 bases between. The CDR3 is made up of 11 amino acids. The CDR3 loop is CASSPGPGAFF. The CDR3 region has the DNA TGTGCCAGCAGTCCCGGACCTGGGGCTTTCTTT.

The gene calls are TRBV28 and TRBJ2-7; the match to TRBD1 covers 10 bases. Per the germline V gene, CDR1 is MDHEN and CDR2 is SYDVKM. CDR3 length: 14 residues. V lost 5 bases and J lost 3; bases outside the gene matches: 4. CDR3: CASSVGTGDYEQYV. As DNA, the CDR3 is TGTGCCAGCAGTGTCGGGACAGGGGACTACGAGCAGTACGTC.

V and J are TRBV20-1 and TRBJ2-2; 8 nucleotides align to TRBD1. Per germline, CDR1 DFQATT and CDR2 SNEGSKA (reference sequence). The CDR3 is 16 residues long. Trimming cost V 1 base and J 7 bases; bases outside gene matches: 11. The CDR3 reads CSARGDRPPSGGELFF. For the CDR3, the DNA is TGCAGTGCTAGAGGGGACAGGCCCCCCTCCGGCGGGGAGCTGTTTTTT.

J is TRBJ2-7 and V is TRBV5-1; D might be TRBD1 (6 bases). The germline V gene encodes CDR1 SGHRS and CDR2 YFSETQ. V was shortened by 1 base and J by 3 bases, with 14 bases between the two germline ends. This CDR3 spans 15 amino acids. In DNA, the CDR3 is TGCGCCAGCAGCTTGTGGGACAACAAAGACTACGAGCAGTACTTC. The encoded protein is CASSLWDNKDYEQYF.

This rearrangement joins TRBV27 to TRBJ2-1, with a possible D match to TRBD2 (5 bases). The CDR3 has 15 amino acids. V dropped 5 bases and J dropped 8 bases, with 19 bases sitting between them. Looked up from germline, CDR1 is MNHEY and CDR2 is SMNVEV (reference sequence). The CDR3 region is CASSPLSGPLDEQFF. The DNA for the CDR3 is TGTGCCAGCAGTCCCCTAAGCGGCCCTTTGGATGAGCAGTTCTTC.

The chain recombines TRBV3-1 with TRBJ1-1; 11 bases are a match to TRBD1. The trim removed 3 bases at V and 7 bases at J, leaving 4 bases unmatched. Germline values: CDR1 LGHDT, CDR2 YNNKEL (reference sequence). The CDR3 is made up of 14 amino acids. As DNA, the CDR3 is TGTGCCAGCAGCCATGGACAGGGGGCCTTTGAAGCTTTCTTT. This sequence encodes CASSHGQGAFEAFF.

CDR3 loop: CASSVDSNNEQFF. In nucleotides, the CDR3 is TGTGCCAGCAGTGTGGACAGTAACAATGAGCAGTTCTTC. The chain recombines TRBV6-1 with TRBJ2-1; D is possibly TRBD1 (6 bases). Germline V gene sequence: CDR1 MNHNS, CDR2 SASEGT. The CDR3 spans 13 residues. V was clipped by 4 bases and J by 5 bases, with 9 bases between them.

The genes are TRBV29-1 and TRBJ2-1; D is possibly TRBD2 (6 bases). CDR1 and CDR2 from the germline V gene are SQVTM and ANQGSEA. CDR3 length equals 15 residues. The V end lost 0 bases, the J end lost 5 bases, and 14 bases lay between the germline ends. CDR3 DNA sequence: TGCAGCGTTGAAGAGCGGGGAGATCCCAACAATGAGCAGTTCTTC. Its protein product is CSVEERGDPNNEQFF.

The CDR3 region is CASSGTVNQPQHF. CDR3 sequence (DNA): TGTGCCAGCAGCGGGACAGTCAATCAGCCCCAGCATTTT. This chain joins TRBV2 and TRBJ1-5; 7 bases are shared with TRBD1. V lost 6 bases, J lost 3 bases, and 2 bases stayed unmatched. Germline V CDR1 and CDR2: SNHLY, FYNNEI. This CDR3 has 13 amino acids.

The rearrangement joins TRBV18 to TRBJ2-7; D is possibly TRBD1 (6 bases). V lost 6 bases and J 7 bases, leaving 10 bases between the germline ends. The CDR3 totals 11 residues. Germline V CDR1 and CDR2: KGHSH, LQKENI. CDR3 DNA: TGTGCCAGCTCTACAGGGAATGAGCAGTACGTC. This translates into CASSTGNEQYV.

The genes are TRBV18 and TRBJ2-1, with a weak D call TRBD2 (6 bases). Trimming pared 1 base from V and 8 bases from J, leaving 12 bases between. This CDR3 region has 14 residues. Germline CDR1 reads KGHSH; CDR2 reads LQKENI. The CDR3 nucleotides read TGTGCCAGCTCACCACTGGCTAGCGTCGATGAGCAGTTCTTC. It translates to CASSPLASVDEQFF. Full variable domain (missing parts from reference TRBV18 and TRBJ2-1): NAGVMQNPRHLVRRRGQEARLRCSPMKGHSHVYWYRQLPEEGLKFMVYLQKENIIDESGMPKERFSAEFPKEGPSILRIQQVVRGDSAAYFCASSPLASVDEQFFGPGTRLTVL.

V usage is TRBV6-5 and J usage is TRBJ2-1, with 9 bases identical to TRBD2. Losses at the gene ends were 6 bases for V and 10 bases for J; bases not matched to a gene: 10. Germline CDR1 reads MNHEY; CDR2 reads SVGAGI. The CDR3 runs to 14 residues. CDR3 nucleotide sequence: TGTGCCAGCAGGGCGGGAGGGGAAGGGTGGGAGCAGTTCTTC. This gives the protein CASRAGGEGWEQFF.